This T cell receptor beta chain was captured by sequencing in a study of cytomegalovirus exposure and HLA in healthy donors. Findings of the study overall: Listed as cytomegalovirus-associated were 150 or so TCR beta chains. Later, an analysis found that TCR clusters from the first cohort tended to co-occur in the roughly 110 validation repertoires. Reportedly, diagnosis of cytomegalovirus status by the classifier showed high specificity and sensitivity.

Regarding this clone: The antigen is not known.

Profiling relied on immunoSEQ multiplex PCR, and the TCRdb table lists in-frame clones only, not all of them. Found here are 90,000 to 130,000 clones, almost 96% of them singletons; the top ten hold 0.67%. Germline V gene sequence: CDR1 SGHRS, CDR2 YFSETQ. The CDR3 is 19 amino acids. Trimming cost V 4 bases and J 6 bases, with 29 bases left between them. These donors were members of the roughly 110-subject validation cohort, a group separate from the approximately 620-subject first cohort. The V call is TRBV5-1, the J call TRBJ1-5, with D perhaps matching TRBD1 (6 bases). The TCR originated in a woman aged 18-29 years in good health and CMV-seronegative. The source material was PBMCs. The DNA for the CDR3 is TGCGCCAGCAGCCTGGAACAGGGCTTCAAAGAAGTGGTGGCTCAGCCCCAGCATTTT. Translation gives CASSLEQGFKEVVAQPQHF.